These T cell receptor beta chains were read from a single sample in a study of HIV-infected patients and healthy controls. TCRdb ran MiXCR on the 5' RACE reads and lists one entry per CDR3 protein. The data hold roughly 68,000 distinct CDR3 sequences, with less than 20% observed a single time. What was sequenced was CD4+ T cells from blood. These receptors were collected from a human donor in good health. Each CDR3 is given with its conserved first and last residue. The D gene is left open where the match is weak.

TRBJ2-1,TRBV18,13,NA,CASSPTGNNEQFF
TRBJ1-2,TRBV6-5,14,NA,CASSYLDGSYGYTF
TRBJ2-3,TRBV7-8,16,TRBD1,CASTWSGGEYSDTQYF
TRBJ1-5,TRBV27,15,TRBD1,CASSPLGQGNQPQHF
TRBJ1-2,TRBV14,13,NA,CASSQGIYYGYTF
TRBJ1-2,TRBV7-9,16,NA,CASSSSGGWMSYGYTF
TRBJ1-5,TRBV7-9,16,NA,CASSLGGQYSNQPQHF
TRBJ1-2,TRBV7-9,15,NA,CASSPLTRGDYGYTF
TRBJ1-6,TRBV4-2,18,NA,CASSQDYGRSSYNSPLHF
TRBJ1-1,TRBV30,14,NA,CAWSVRNMNTEAFF
TRBJ1-5,TRBV6-1,15,NA,CASSDWGEVGQPQHF
TRBJ2-3,TRBV5-1,13,TRBD1,CASSGTGVDTQYF
TRBJ1-5,TRBV20-1,17,NA,CSARLGTTARGNQPQHF